Included here is one T cell receptor (beta chain) sequence, with context. There is no known antigen for this receptor. No clone much larger than this one lies a single base away; base qualities are absent. The sample originates from a study of T cells after yellow fever vaccination (dated by TCRdb to the late 2010s). Broadly, across the study: The SMART-Seq v4 Ultra Low Input RNA kit was used to prepare libraries from fractions with low cell numbers. To track T-cell clones before and after primary and booster YFV17D yellow fever vaccination, bulk TCR alpha and beta repertoires were sequenced longitudinally. The cohort comprised two healthy male donors, one aged 18 to 29 and one aged 30 to 39 years. Blood samples were taken at several timepoints before and after primary and secondary immunization, and bulk PBMC replicates and cell subsets were isolated.

What this sample's treatment or condition label stands for: live attenuated yellow fever vaccine strain. A standard Ficoll-Paque protocol was used to isolate PBMCs from peripheral blood. CD4 and CD8 T-cell fractions were isolated with Dynabeads CD4 and CD8 positive selection kits. TriZol was used to extract RNA from bulk PBMCs, CD4 and CD8 fractions, and dextramer-positive and dextramer-negative fractions. The reads were generated on an Illumina NovaSeq 6000. Synthesis of TCR cDNA relied on 5'RACE template switching, a step that introduced a universal primer site along with unique molecular identifiers. Priming of cDNA synthesis was performed from both the TCR alpha and TCR beta constant segments. Two PCR steps were used to amplify libraries, with sample barcodes and sequencing adapters being added in the second step. Sequencing of the libraries was done on either Illumina HiSeq 2500 (2x100 bp) or NovaSeq (2x150 bp). Concerning the study's data processing: Reads were demultiplexed and collapsed into UMI consensus sequences with MIGEC, and V(D)J alignment was performed with MiXCR. Using edgeR on replicate PBMC samples, clonotypes were called vaccine-responding if FDR was below 0.01 and the log2 fold change was above 5 up to day 15. Each bulk clonotype received a CD4 or CD8 identity based on whether the sequenced CD4 or CD8 repertoire contained that clonotype at higher abundance. TCRdb trimmed the raw reads at Q25, called clones with MiXCR and kept productive beta chains. Entries are consolidated by CDR3 protein sequence, retaining the most common genes and DNA. V and J calls and clone size were set by TCRdb, not the authors. The sample includes some 150,000 distinct CDR3 sequences, with approximately 10% observed a single time. Clones ranked in the top ten supply around 34% of the sample.

Study-level results and caveats: A small share of clonotypes occurred in both CD4 and CD8 compartments, likely arising from convergent recombination. The secondary T-cell response was found to be weaker but faster than the primary response, with a peak reached on day 5 rather than on day 15. Most clones expanded after primary vaccination were re-detected after the booster (96% of CD4 and around 88% of CD8), suggesting broad memory maintenance. The study included only a couple of donors, which limits how far the findings can be generalized. Because abundant contaminating clonotypes from the bulk population could be contained in FACS-sorted repertoires, computational filtering was required.

The CDR3 covers 16 residues, taking in both the cysteine and the phenylalanine. Of the read, only the CDR3 DNA is kept; its 48 bases are in frame from base 1. CDR1 SEHNR and CDR2 FQNEAQ are derived from the germline V gene (reference sequence). At the junction V is shortened by 8 bases and J by 6 bases; bases outside the gene matches: 12. Here the sequenced sample was CD8+ T cells sorted from PBMCs, taken 15 days after the yellow fever booster vaccination. Recombination joined TRBV7-9 with TRBJ2-3; 12 nucleotides in the junction match TRBD2. The clonotype originates from a man younger than 35 who received the YFV17D yellow fever vaccine. The nucleotide sequence reads as follows: TGTGCCAGCCTGAATCTAGCGGGGGGGTCCTCCGATACGCAGTATTTT. The resulting protein is CASLNLAGGSSDTQYF. The reference TRBV7-9 and TRBJ2-3 proteins fill in what lies around the CDR3, so the full variable domain reads DTGVSQNPRHKITKRGQNVTFRCDPISEHNRLYWYRQTLGQGPEFLTYFQNEAQLEKSRLLSDRFSAERPKGSFSTLEIQRTEQGDSAMYLCASLNLAGGSSDTQYFGPGTRLTVL.